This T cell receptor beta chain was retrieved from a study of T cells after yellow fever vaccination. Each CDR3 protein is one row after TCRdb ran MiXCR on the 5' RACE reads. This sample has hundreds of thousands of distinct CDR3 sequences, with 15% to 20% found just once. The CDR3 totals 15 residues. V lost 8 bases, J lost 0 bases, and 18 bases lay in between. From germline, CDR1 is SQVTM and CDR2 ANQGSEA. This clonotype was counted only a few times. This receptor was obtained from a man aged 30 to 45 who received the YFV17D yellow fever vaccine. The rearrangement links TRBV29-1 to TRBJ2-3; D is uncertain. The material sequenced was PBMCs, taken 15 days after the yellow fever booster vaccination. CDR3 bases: TGCAGCACAACGCGATATTGGCGGAGCACAGATACGCAGTATTTT. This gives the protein CSTTRYWRSTDTQYF.